A single sample is the source of the 10 T cell receptor beta chains below, sequenced in a study of control samples from healthy donors and cancer patients. Assay used: immunoSEQ multiplex PCR; TCRdb lists only in-frame clones, some missing. The sample includes 230,000 or so clones, around 94% seen only once; the top ten take about 1.6%. Sequencing used blood. These receptors all come from a man between 50 and 59 years old in good health.

V gene TRBV20-1 combines with J gene TRBJ2-1, with a possible D match to TRBD2 (5 bases). This CDR3 region has 15 residues. Trimming pared 3 bases from V and 10 bases from J, leaving 22 bases between. The germline CDR1 and CDR2 sequences are DFQATT and SNEGSKA (reference sequence). The CDR3 loop reads CSASWVPGSLDEQFF. Written as DNA, the CDR3 is TGCAGTGCTAGTTGGGTTCCGGGATCCTTGGACGAGCAGTTCTTC.

This clone was seen once. The same CDR3 is also encoded by other DNA sequences in this sample. The rearrangement uses TRBV5-1 and TRBJ1-1, with D tentatively TRBD1 (5 bases). The CDR3 sequence is 14 residues long. Trimming took 4 bases from V and 1 from J, leaving 11 bases between them. CDR1 and CDR2 from the germline V gene are SGHRS and YFSETQ. The CDR3 coding sequence is TGCGCCAGCAGCGGAGGGACGGAGAACACTGAAGCTTTCTTT. Amino acid sequence: CASSGGTENTEAFF.

The chain uses TRBV3-1 (or the pseudogene TRBV3-2) and TRBJ1-1; D is ambiguous. The CDR3 length is 14 residues. Germline CDR1 LGHDT, CDR2 YNNKEL (reference sequence). Trimming left V 3 bases short and J 2 bases short, with 10 bases between. The CDR3 is CASSQLIDNTEAFF. CDR3 DNA sequence: TGTGCCAGCAGCCAGCTCATTGATAACACTGAAGCTTTCTTT.

The DNA for the CDR3 is TGCAGTGCCGGGAGTAGCACTGAAGCTTTCTTT. Amino acid sequence: CSAGSSTEAFF. The chain couples TRBV20-1 to TRBJ1-1; D remains unclear. V was pared by 6 bases and J by 4 bases, with 9 bases between. The CDR3 length is 11 residues. Germline-derived CDR1 and CDR2 are DFQATT and SNEGSKA (reference sequence).

The V and J genes are TRBV5-3 and TRBJ2-7; TRBD2 might be the D (5 bases). TRBV5-3 is marked as an open reading frame, function uncertain. Trimming left V 1 base short and J 5 bases short, with 16 bases between. This CDR3 is built from 15 residues. CDR3: CARSLMAKRADEQYV. In nucleotides, the CDR3 is TGTGCCAGAAGCTTGATGGCGAAGAGGGCAGACGAGCAGTACGTC.

The chain uses TRBV7-9 and TRBJ1-1; 7 nucleotides align to TRBD1. Germline trimming cut 4 bases from V and 5 bases from J; bases unmatched to any gene: 4. The V gene's germline CDR1 is SEHNR and CDR2 FQNEAQ (reference sequence). The CDR3 totals 13 residues. CDR3 nucleotide sequence: TGTGCCAGCAGCTCACAGGGGCGGACTGAAGCTTTCTTT. Translating gives CASSSQGRTEAFF.

The V and J genes are TRBV4-1 and TRBJ1-2; TRBD1 is a possible D gene (5 bases). The length of the CDR3 is 15 residues. CDR1 is MGHRA, CDR2 YSYEKL, per germline. Trimming removed 5 bases at V and 4 bases at J, with 17 bases between. The CDR3 DNA reads as TGCGCCAGCAGCTCGGGCGGCAGGGCCTTCTATGGCTACACCTTC. Translated: CASSSGGRAFYGYTF.

This clone occurred once. The V and J genes are TRBV19 and TRBJ1-5; D remains unclear. Per germline, CDR1 LNHDA and CDR2 SQIVND (reference sequence). The CDR3 is made up of 17 amino acids. V lost 4 bases and J lost 5, with 21 bases in between. CDR3 sequence: CASSKAHGVTIYQPQHF. CDR3 DNA: TGTGCCAGTAGTAAGGCTCACGGCGTTACAATTTATCAGCCCCAGCATTTT.

The V gene is TRBV5-6, the J gene TRBJ1-1; D not certain. This CDR3 region has 12 residues. Per germline, CDR1 SGHDT and CDR2 YYEEEE. Trimming took off 4 bases at V and 7 bases at J, with 11 bases between the two ends. The CDR3, as DNA: TGTGCCAGCAGCCCCGGACGTTATGAAGCTTTCTTT. This translates into CASSPGRYEAFF.

The chain has TRBV7-9 and TRBJ2-5, with TRBD2 matching 8 bases. After removal of 7 bases from V and 2 bases from J, the junction contained 9 bases not matched to a gene. Per the germline V gene, CDR1 is SEHNR and CDR2 is FQNEAQ (reference sequence). The CDR3 spans 15 residues. The CDR3 loop is CASTPAGGPQETQYF. DNA for the CDR3: TGTGCCAGCACCCCCGCGGGGGGCCCTCAAGAGACCCAGTACTTC.